The 25 T cell receptor beta chains in this list originate from one sample, sequenced in a study of shared clonotypes between healthy human individuals. Using immunoSEQ multiplex PCR, the repertoire was profiled, and TCRdb retains in-frame clones only, with some absent. The sample lists fewer than 2.5 million clones; under 95% were seen once. Source material: naive CD4+ T cells from PBMCs. The subset is: CD45RA+ positively selected. The receptors originated from a man aged 18 to 30 in good health. Some clones in this sample may be carry-over from other donors' samples.

This chain connects TRBV7-7 to TRBJ2-5, with D possibly TRBD2 on 5 matching bases. CDR3 size: 15 residues. V was shortened by 1 base and J by 1 base, with 10 bases between the two germline ends. Germline-derived CDR1 and CDR2 are SSHAT and FNYEAQ (reference sequence). The CDR3 spells CASSLGASTQETQYF. Written as DNA, the CDR3 is TGTGCCAGCAGCTTAGGGGCTAGCACCCAAGAGACCCAGTACTTC.

This clone was seen once. V gene TRBV2 combines with J gene TRBJ2-7; D gene unclear. CDR3 size: 12 residues. V lost 5 bases, J lost 3 bases, and 8 bases lay in between. Germline assignment: CDR1 SNHLY and CDR2 FYNNEI. CDR3 nucleotide sequence: TGTGCCAGCAGTAAGGGATTCTACGAGCAGTACTTC. Translating gives CASSKGFYEQYF.

This clone was recorded once. The rearrangement links TRBV5-1 to TRBJ2-3; D unclear. V gave up 4 bases and J gave up 2 bases, with 5 bases separating them. The CDR3 is 12 amino acids. The germline gives CDR1 SGHRS, CDR2 YFSETQ. The CDR3 sequence is CASSQNTDTQYF. The CDR3 nucleotides are TGCGCCAGCAGCCAAAACACAGATACGCAGTATTTT.

Comments on this clone: Additional DNA sequences in this sample encode the identical CDR3. The chain uses TRBV28 and TRBJ2-3; 10 bases are shared with TRBD2. Germline V CDR1 and CDR2: MDHEN, SYDVKM. V shed 5 bases, J shed 3 bases, and the junction held 2 bases outside the gene matches. The CDR3 length is 14 residues. The CDR3 nucleotides are TGTGCCAGCAGTCTAGCGGGAGTTACAGATACGCAGTATTTT. Translating it yields CASSLAGVTDTQYF.

The rearrangement joins TRBV5-1 to TRBJ1-4, with 8 bases that match TRBD1. The CDR3 runs to 14 residues. The germline CDR1 and CDR2 sequences are SGHRS and YFSETQ. Losses at the gene ends were 4 bases for V and 8 bases for J; bases not matched to a gene: 7. CDR3 sequence (DNA): TGCGCCAGCAGCACCACAGGGGGTCGGGAAAAACTGTTTTTT. As protein: CASSTTGGREKLFF.

The CDR3 bases are TGTGCCAGCAGCCCCTCCACCGGGAGAAAAATCGAGCAGTACTTC. Amino acid sequence: CASSPSTGRKIEQYF. The V and J genes are TRBV11-3 and TRBJ2-7; D possibly corresponds to TRBD2 (6 bases). V gave up 5 bases and J gave up 6 bases, with 20 bases separating them. Per germline, CDR1 SGHNT and CDR2 YENEEA. The CDR3 length is 15 residues.

The chain has TRBV5-5 and TRBJ2-5; D gene uncertain. Germline V gene lookup returns CDR1 SGHKS and CDR2 YYEKEE (reference sequence). This CDR3 has 12 amino acids. The V end lost 4 bases, the J end lost 2 bases, and 6 bases lay between the germline ends. The CDR3 spells CASSPSQETQYF. The CDR3 DNA is TGTGCCAGCAGCCCCTCACAAGAGACCCAGTACTTC. The complete variable domain, with remaining parts taken from reference TRBV5-5 and TRBJ2-5, reads DAGVTQSPTHLIKTRGQQVTLRCSPISGHKSVSWYQQVLGQGPQFIFQYYEKEERGRGNFPDRFSARQFPNYSSELNVNALLLGDSALYLCASSPSQETQYFGPGTRLLVL.

V and J are TRBV4-1 and TRBJ1-5, with TRBD1 identical over 7 bases. Trimming cost V 1 base and J 5 bases; bases outside gene matches: 8. Looked up from germline, CDR1 is MGHRA and CDR2 is YSYEKL. This CDR3 region has 16 residues. DNA of the CDR3: TGCGCCAGCAGCCAAGCATCGACAGGGATGGATCAGCCCCAGCATTTT. Amino acid sequence: CASSQASTGMDQPQHF.

The chain links TRBV10-3 to TRBJ1-3; weak D call: TRBD1 (5 bases). This CDR3 region has 14 residues. V lost 4 bases and J 4 bases, leaving 11 bases between the germline ends. From germline, CDR1 is ENHRY and CDR2 SYGVKD. CDR3 coding DNA: TGTGCCATCAGTGTCCCAGGGCCGGGAAACACCATATATTTT. It yields the protein CAISVPGPGNTIYF.

V usage is TRBV27 and J usage is TRBJ2-1, with 7 bases that match TRBD2. The CDR3 contains 16 residues. Germline trimming cut 2 bases from V and 5 bases from J; bases unmatched to any gene: 9. Germline V gene data show CDR1 as MNHEY and CDR2 as SMNVEV (reference sequence). This CDR3 reads CASSLTRGRRHNEQFF. The CDR3 DNA reads TGTGCCAGCAGTTTAACCCGCGGGAGAAGACACAATGAGCAGTTCTTC.

The chain carries TRBV28 and TRBJ2-3, with 8 bases aligning to TRBD1. Germline CDR1 reads MDHEN; CDR2 reads SYDVKM. The CDR3 has 13 residues. Trimming removed 8 bases from V and 5 bases from J; junction bases left unmatched: 6. The CDR3 sequence is CASVTGAKDTQYF. In DNA, the CDR3 is TGTGCCAGCGTGACAGGGGCTAAAGATACGCAGTATTTT.

CDR3: CASRTGHQPQHF. CDR3 coding DNA: TGTGCCAGCAGGACCGGGCATCAGCCCCAGCATTTT. This chain joins TRBV28 and TRBJ1-5; no reliable D call. V lost 6 bases and J 5 bases, leaving 8 bases between the germline ends. The CDR3 loop spans 12 amino acids. Germline CDR1 reads MDHEN; CDR2 reads SYDVKM.

V usage is TRBV10-3 and J usage is TRBJ2-7, with 12 bases aligning to TRBD1. This CDR3 is built from 15 residues. Germline V CDR1 and CDR2: ENHRY, SYGVKD. V shed 10 bases and J 6 bases; nucleotides not matched to a gene: 13. The CDR3 sequence: CATVDPGQGASEQYF. CDR3 coding DNA: TGTGCCACCGTCGACCCGGGACAGGGGGCGTCCGAGCAGTACTTC.

The J gene is TRBJ2-7, the V gene TRBV28; 7 nucleotides align to TRBD2. After removal of 11 bases from V and 3 bases from J, the junction contained 10 bases not matched to a gene. This CDR3 is 13 amino acids long. Germline CDR1 and CDR2: MDHEN and SYDVKM. The chain's CDR3 is CASAGVFRYEQYF. In DNA form, the CDR3 reads TGTGCCTCCGCGGGAGTCTTTCGCTACGAGCAGTACTTC.

The chain has TRBV5-1 and TRBJ2-3; possibly TRBD1 for D (6 bases). The CDR3 is 14 residues long. Germline CDR1 is SGHRS and CDR2 is YFSETQ. Trimming took off 9 bases at V and 6 bases at J, with 20 bases between the two ends. CDR3 loop: CATSSEQGLDTQYF. DNA of the CDR3: TGCGCCACCTCTTCCGAGCAGGGGTTGGATACGCAGTATTTT.

CDR3 amino acids: CASSLAGTGPHQPQHF. CDR3 bases: TGTGCCAGCAGCTTAGCGGGGACAGGGCCCCATCAGCCCCAGCATTTT. The chain links TRBV7-9 to TRBJ1-5, with 9 nucleotides matching TRBD1. The J segment lost 5 bases and the V segment lost 0 bases, leaving 5 bases of the junction unmatched. Germline assignment: CDR1 SEHNR and CDR2 FQNEAQ (reference sequence). CDR3 length: 16 amino acids.

The chain couples TRBV6-6 to TRBJ2-1, with D uncertain. The germline V gene has CDR1 MNHNY and CDR2 SVGAGI (reference sequence). There are 14 residues in the CDR3. Trimming left V 0 bases short and J 8 bases short, with 11 bases between. The chain's CDR3 is CASSYSTVGDEQFF. The CDR3 region has the DNA TGTGCCAGCAGTTACTCGACGGTGGGCGATGAGCAGTTCTTC.

This chain connects TRBV5-1 to TRBJ2-1; no clear D gene. Between the trimmed V and J ends, which lost 0 bases and 5 bases, there was a span of 6 bases. Germline assignment: CDR1 SGHRS and CDR2 YFSETQ. CDR3 length: 13 residues. CDR3 DNA: TGCGCCAGCAGCTTGGAGGTAGACAATGAGCAGTTCTTC. Protein: CASSLEVDNEQFF.

V is TRBV6-1 and J is TRBJ1-1; D gene unclear. Trimming cost V 4 bases and J 0 bases, with 12 bases left between them. This CDR3 has 15 residues. Per the germline V gene, CDR1 is MNHNS and CDR2 is SASEGT. The CDR3 DNA follows: TGTGCCAGCAGTGTCGGACCGCTCCTGAACACTGAAGCTTTCTTT. This codes for CASSVGPLLNTEAFF.

The chain carries TRBV2 and TRBJ2-5; TRBD2 agrees at 7 bases. The CDR3 runs to 13 residues. V lost 8 bases and J lost 5; bases outside the gene matches: 8. CDR1 is SNHLY, CDR2 FYNNEI, per germline. The CDR3 sequence is CASVLGEGETQYF. The CDR3 DNA reads TGTGCCAGCGTCCTCGGGGAGGGGGAGACCCAGTACTTC.

The chain joins TRBV19 to TRBJ1-1, with 10 bases that match TRBD1. Unmatched junction bases numbered 7, after V lost 3 bases and J lost 9 bases. This CDR3 is built from 14 residues. Germline CDR1 and CDR2: LNHDA and SQIVND (reference sequence). This chain's CDR3 is CASSIGKTGGKAFF. CDR3 nucleotides: TGTGCCAGTAGTATCGGAAAGACAGGGGGCAAAGCTTTCTTT.

The chain combines TRBV7-9 with TRBJ1-4; no reliable D call. V lost 5 bases and J lost 0, with 13 bases in between. The CDR3 consists of 16 residues. CDR1 and CDR2 from the germline V gene are SEHNR and FQNEAQ (reference sequence). As DNA, the CDR3 is TGTGCCAGCAGCAACTACCGGGGTGCAACTAATGAAAAACTGTTTTTT. Encoded protein: CASSNYRGATNEKLFF.

This clone has a single count. The chain combines TRBV5-1 with TRBJ1-1, with TRBD1 as a possible D gene (5 bases). The CDR3 runs to 15 residues. Deletions cut 3 bases from V and 1 base from J, with 13 bases between. Germline assignment: CDR1 SGHRS and CDR2 YFSETQ. The CDR3 DNA sequence: TGCGCCAGCAGCTCGACCGGGACGCCGAACACTGAAGCTTTCTTT. Translated, it gives CASSSTGTPNTEAFF.

As DNA, the CDR3 is TGTGCCAGCTCACGAACAGGGGACAAAAACATTCAGTACTTC. Amino acid sequence: CASSRTGDKNIQYF. V and J are TRBV18 and TRBJ2-4; the match to TRBD1 covers 7 bases. CDR1 is KGHSH and CDR2 is LQKENI in the germline V gene. J gave up 3 bases and V 4 bases, and 3 bases lay outside the gene matches. CDR3 length: 14 residues.

This chain links TRBV7-2 with TRBJ2-5, with TRBD2 matching 7 bases. This CDR3 has 14 residues. Germline lookup yields CDR1 SGHTA and CDR2 FQGNSA. Trimming took 1 base from V and 3 from J; bases not matched to a gene: 2. CDR3 sequence reads: CASSLGGREETQYF. As DNA, the CDR3 is TGTGCCAGCAGCTTAGGGGGGAGGGAAGAGACCCAGTACTTC.